This TCR beta chain was captured by sequencing in a study of blood T cell repertoires in COVID-19. Repertoires were generated with immunoSEQ multiplex PCR, while TCRdb's copy carries only in-frame clones and drops some. The sample lists 45,000 or so clones, approximately 86% seen once, with more than 4% in the top ten. From germline, CDR1 is MNHEY and CDR2 SVGEGT. After removal of 5 bases from V and 10 bases from J, the junction contained 5 bases not matched to a gene. This CDR3 spans 13 amino acids. The source is a woman in her 70s with acute or convalescent COVID-19. V gene TRBV6-2 or TRBV6-3 combines with J gene TRBJ2-1; 10 bases are shared with TRBD2. The source material was peripheral blood. The CDR3 DNA reads as TGTGCCAGCAGTCCACAAGCGGGAGGGGAGCAGTTCTTC. Residues: CASSPQAGGEQFF.